Below are 10 T cell receptor beta chains sequenced from a single sample in a study of T cell repertoires in cytomegalovirus infection. TCRdb analysed the reads with MiXCR anew, one entry per CDR3 protein. Of some 500,000 distinct CDR3 sequences listed, approximately 40% are singletons. These receptors are not linked to any known antigen. The sample consisted of cultured PBMCs, taken from culture after CMV antigen stimulation. The receptors here all came from a human donor in good health (CMV status not recorded). Some clones in this sample may be carry-over from other donors' samples.

This clonotype was seen a handful of times. This chain uses TRBV10-3 with TRBJ2-1; the D is unclear. V was cut by 5 bases and J by 9 bases, with 32 bases left in between. The CDR3 runs 19 residues. Germline V gene sequence: CDR1 ENHRY, CDR2 SYGVKD. This CDR3 reads CAISRQVESYAPPWGEQFF. Here the CDR3 DNA reads TGTGCCATCAGTCGGCAGGTGGAATCGTATGCCCCTCCGTGGGGTGAGCAGTTCTTC.

This rearrangement joins TRBV10-3 to TRBJ2-5, with a possible D match to TRBD1 (6 bases). Trimming took off 8 bases at V and 4 bases at J, with 17 bases between the two ends. Germline loops: CDR1 ENHRY, CDR2 SYGVKD. The CDR3 has 14 residues. CDR3 DNA sequence: TGTGCCATCGGCGAGCGCGGACAGCGAGAGACCCAGTACTTC. Amino acid sequence: CAIGERGQRETQYF.

V gene TRBV4-3 combines with J gene TRBJ1-6; 7 bases fit TRBD1. The CDR3 is made up of 16 amino acids. Unmatched junction bases numbered 11, after V lost 4 bases and J lost 8 bases. Looked up from germline, CDR1 is LGHNA and CDR2 is YSLEER. DNA of the CDR3: TGCGCCAGCAGCCTCACTTGGGGGACAGCCCATTCACCCCTCCACTTT. The encoded protein is CASSLTWGTAHSPLHF.

The chain employs TRBV20-1 and TRBJ1-5; D is perhaps TRBD1 (5 bases). CDR3 length: 14 amino acids. V lost 1 base and J lost 7, with 14 bases in between. Germline V gene lookup returns CDR1 DFQATT and CDR2 SNEGSKA (reference sequence). CDR3 region: CSARVGSWGQPQHF. The DNA for the CDR3 is TGCAGTGCTAGAGTCGGGTCATGGGGCCAGCCCCAGCATTTT.

The rearrangement uses TRBV4-3 and TRBJ2-1; D unresolved. Per the germline V gene, CDR1 is LGHNA and CDR2 is YSLEER. The V gene lost 2 bases and the J gene lost 8 bases, with 13 bases spanning the gap. CDR3 size: 14 residues. CDR3 in DNA: TGCGCCAGCAGCCAAAGGGCCCTTCCCGATGAGCAGTTCTTC. This translates into CASSQRALPDEQFF.

This chain joins TRBV15 and TRBJ2-1; D is uncertain. This CDR3 region has 13 residues. Germline V gives CDR1 LNHNV, CDR2 YYDKDF (reference sequence). Trimming pared 2 bases from V and 7 bases from J, leaving 9 bases between. Here the CDR3 reads CATSRYRMNEQFF. The CDR3 DNA reads TGTGCCACCAGCAGATATCGCATGAATGAGCAGTTCTTC.

Points on this clonotype: A much larger clone lies a single base off, so this may be a read error. The V gene is TRBV7-2, the J gene TRBJ1-5, with 9 nucleotides matching TRBD1. CDR1 and CDR2 (germline): SGHTA, FQGNSA. This CDR3 spans 14 amino acids. CDR3 sequence (DNA): TGTGTCAGCAGCACACAGGGGGCGGATCAGCCCCAGCATTTT. It codes for CVSSTQGADQPQHF.

The chain combines TRBV7-9 with TRBJ1-6; maybe TRBD1 (5 bases). This CDR3 has 15 residues. Trimming took off 8 bases at V and 7 bases at J, with 18 bases between the two ends. The germline V gene has CDR1 SEHNR and CDR2 FQNEAQ (reference sequence). The CDR3 DNA is TGTGCCAGCCGCCATCGGGGGGATTTGAATTCACCCCTCCACTTT. Protein: CASRHRGDLNSPLHF.

This chain connects TRBV4-1 to TRBJ2-4; 11 bases fit TRBD2. V lost 2 bases to trimming and J lost 2 bases; unmatched junction nucleotides: 5. Germline V gives CDR1 MGHRA, CDR2 YSYEKL. The CDR3 length is 17 residues. CDR3 DNA: TGCGCCAGCAGCCAACCCACTAGCGGGGGTACCAAAAACATTCAGTACTTC. It translates to CASSQPTSGGTKNIQYF.

The V gene is TRBV5-1, the J gene TRBJ2-1; D might be TRBD1 (5 bases). V gave up 0 bases and J gave up 3 bases, with 7 bases separating them. This CDR3 contains 14 residues. Germline loops: CDR1 SGHRS, CDR2 YFSETQ. CDR3 sequence reads: CASSLGQSYNEQFF. The CDR3, as DNA: TGCGCCAGCAGCTTGGGACAGAGCTACAATGAGCAGTTCTTC. Full variable domain (rest looked up from reference TRBV5-1 and TRBJ2-1): KAGVTQTPRYLIKTRGQQVTLSCSPISGHRSVSWYQQTPGQGLQFLFEYFSETQRNKGNFPGRFSGRQFSNSRSEMNVSTLELGDSALYLCASSLGQSYNEQFFGPGTRLTVL.